This T cell receptor (beta chain) was retrieved from a study of T cells in Graves' hyperthyroidism and ophthalmopathy. Clinical symptoms, serum thyroxine, TRAb, thyroid ultrasound and orbital computed tomography established diagnosis. V was clipped by 0 bases and J by 2 bases, with 11 bases between them. This CDR3 is built from 14 residues. Germline CDR1 is GTSNPN and CDR2 is SVGIG (reference sequence). RNA transcripts provided the source from which TCR beta CDR3 regions were amplified. In the first-round RT-PCR of the TCR CDR3, the HTBI primer set was used. TCRdb re-analysed the multiplex PCR reads in MiXCR, keeping a single row per CDR3 protein. Of roughly 570,000 distinct CDR3 sequences detected, 35% to 55% appear once; the ten largest clones hold around a fifth. General study points: A model using 13 V-J features told ophthalmopathy apart from stable hyperthyroidism. Most thyroid clonotypes that were expanded above 0.001 also turned up in blood.

Details on this clonotype: Antigen unknown.

The source is an adult woman with Graves' disease, either hyperthyroidism or ophthalmopathy (not recorded which). The V and J genes are TRBV30 and TRBJ2-7; D is unresolved. Sequencing input: peripheral blood or thyroid tissue (not recorded which). The CDR3 nucleotides are TGTGCCTGGAGTGTACCCCGGGCAACCTACGAGCAGTACTTC. Encoded protein: CAWSVPRATYEQYF.